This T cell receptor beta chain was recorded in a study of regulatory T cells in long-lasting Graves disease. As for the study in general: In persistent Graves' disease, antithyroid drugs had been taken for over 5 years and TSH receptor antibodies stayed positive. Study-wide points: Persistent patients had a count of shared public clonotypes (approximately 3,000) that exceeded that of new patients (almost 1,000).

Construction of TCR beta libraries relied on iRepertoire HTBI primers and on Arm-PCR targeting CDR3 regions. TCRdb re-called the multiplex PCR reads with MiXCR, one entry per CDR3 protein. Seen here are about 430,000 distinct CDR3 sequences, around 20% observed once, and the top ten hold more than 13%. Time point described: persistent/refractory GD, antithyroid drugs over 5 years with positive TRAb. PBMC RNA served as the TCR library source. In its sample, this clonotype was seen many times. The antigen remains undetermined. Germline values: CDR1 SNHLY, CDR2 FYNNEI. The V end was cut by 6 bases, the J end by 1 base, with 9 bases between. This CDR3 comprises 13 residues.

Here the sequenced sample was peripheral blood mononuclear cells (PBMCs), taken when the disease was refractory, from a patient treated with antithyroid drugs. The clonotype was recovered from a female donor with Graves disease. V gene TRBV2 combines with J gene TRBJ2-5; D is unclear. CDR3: CASRTRIQETQYF. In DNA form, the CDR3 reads TGTGCCAGCAGAACCCGGATCCAAGAGACCCAGTACTTC. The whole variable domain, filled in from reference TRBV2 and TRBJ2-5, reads EPEVTQTPSHQVTQMGQEVILRCVPISNHLYFYWYRQILGQKVEFLVSFYNNEISEKSEIFDDQFSVERPDGSNFTLKIRSTKLEDSAMYFCASRTRIQETQYFGPGTRLLVL.